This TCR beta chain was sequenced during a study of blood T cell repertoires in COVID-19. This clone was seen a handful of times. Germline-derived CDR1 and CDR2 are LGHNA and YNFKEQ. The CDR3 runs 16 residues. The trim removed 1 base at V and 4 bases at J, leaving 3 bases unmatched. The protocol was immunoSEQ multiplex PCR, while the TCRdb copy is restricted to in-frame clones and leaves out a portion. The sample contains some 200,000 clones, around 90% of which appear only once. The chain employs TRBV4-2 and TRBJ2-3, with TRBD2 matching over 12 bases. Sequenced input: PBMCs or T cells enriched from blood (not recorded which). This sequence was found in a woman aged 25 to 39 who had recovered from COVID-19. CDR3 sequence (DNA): TGTGCCAGCAGCCAAGGTCTAGCGGGGGGGCCAGATACGCAGTATTTT. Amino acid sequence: CASSQGLAGGPDTQYF.